This TCR beta chain was captured by sequencing in a study of T cells expressing NK-cell markers. What made the TCR beta cDNA was 5'RACE template switching with UMIs. From its re-call of the 5' RACE reads, TCRdb lists each CDR3 protein once, without DNA. The sample's table shows hundreds of thousands of distinct CDR3 sequences. The specimen sequenced was blood T cells: a sorted CD56 or NKG2C T cell subset, CD4+ or CD8+ T cells, or bulk PBMC T cells (not recorded which). This receptor was identified in a woman between 18 and 75 years old in good health.

This CDR3 is CSASGRAGNTIYF. This chain joins TRBV20-1 and TRBJ1-3; TCRdb names TRBD1, which stays unverified in the absence of DNA. Looked up from germline, CDR1 is DFQATT and CDR2 is SNEGSKA (reference sequence). CDR3 length: 13 amino acids.